This T cell receptor beta chain was identified during a study of molecular identifiers for immune sequencing clone quantification. General study points: In a background of under 1.3 million naive cells, spiked Jurkat TCR RNA from one cell was reportedly detectable.

TCRdb independently ran MiXCR on the PCR reads; one entry per CDR3 protein. The repertoire consists of about 9,700 distinct CDR3 sequences, with approximately 20% occurring once and the leading ten covering approximately 1.5%. By proportion, this clonotype is medium-sized. Its antigen is unknown. Germline values: CDR1 SQVTM, CDR2 ANQGSEA. The CDR3 length is 13 residues. The V end was cut by 1 base, the J end by 3 bases, with 9 bases between. The gene calls are TRBV29-1 and TRBJ2-5; no reliable D call. Sequences were obtained from naive CD8+ T cells from blood, with Jurkat cell RNA spiked in. The subset is: FACS-sorted CD8+CD4-CCR7+CD45RA+ naive T cells. The receptor comes from a human donor in good health. Some libraries in this study had Jurkat cell RNA spiked in. The CDR3 coding sequence is TGCAGCGTTGAAGCCGGAATAGAAGAGACCCAGTACTTC. This sequence encodes CSVEAGIEETQYF.